The 32 T cell receptor beta chains below all came from one sample that was sequenced in a study of OX40 agonist ivuxolimab in advanced cancers. Profiled with immunoSEQ multiplex PCR; TCRdb holds only in-frame clones, not every one. The table lists tens of thousands of clones, roughly 85% of them singletons. The specimen comprised CD4+ or CD8+ T cells sorted from blood, sampled in a trial of the OX40 agonist ivuxolimab. The receptor set was obtained from an adult with an advanced solid tumor such as melanoma, head and neck, liver or kidney cancer.

This clone was detected only once. The rearrangement links TRBV28 to TRBJ2-1; D is possibly TRBD1 (5 bases). V was cut by 8 bases and J by 8 bases, with 13 bases left in between. Germline CDR1 MDHEN, CDR2 SYDVKM. CDR3 length equals 12 residues. The CDR3 DNA reads TGTGCCAGCGGGGCGGTGTTGGATGAGCAGTTCTTC. It specifies CASGAVLDEQFF.

The chain uses TRBV29-1 and TRBJ1-5; D uncertain. Germline-derived CDR1 and CDR2 are SQVTM and ANQGSEA. This CDR3 is built from 13 residues. V was pared by 7 bases and J by 6 bases, with 16 bases between. Here the CDR3 reads CSGSGGVGQPQHF. CDR3 sequence (DNA): TGCAGCGGTTCGGGTGGGGTTGGTCAGCCCCAGCATTTT.

The CDR3, as DNA: TGTGCTACAACACTCAGGGTGGGGGGTTCCGGCCAAGAGACCCAGTACTTC. Translated, it gives CATTLRVGGSGQETQYF. The rearrangement uses TRBV28 and TRBJ2-5; TRBD2 is a possible D gene (6 bases). The germline gives CDR1 MDHEN, CDR2 SYDVKM. The CDR3 sequence is 17 residues long. The full variable domain, its missing parts supplied by reference TRBV28 and TRBJ2-5, is DVKVTQSSRYLVKRTGEKVFLECVQDMDHENMFWYRQDPGLGLRLIYFSYDVKMKEKGDIPEGYSVSREKKERFSLILESASTNQTSMYLCATTLRVGGSGQETQYFGPGTRLLVL.

V usage is TRBV5-1 and J usage is TRBJ2-7; possibly TRBD2 for D (5 bases). V was cut by 0 bases and J by 4 bases, with 14 bases left in between. The germline V gene has CDR1 SGHRS and CDR2 YFSETQ. The CDR3 sequence is 15 residues long. The CDR3 loop is CASSLEGDYHYEQYF. CDR3 coding DNA: TGCGCCAGCAGCTTGGAAGGTGACTACCATTACGAGCAGTACTTC. Using reference TRBV5-1 and TRBJ2-7 for the parts outside the CDR3, the full variable domain is KAGVTQTPRYLIKTRGQQVTLSCSPISGHRSVSWYQQTPGQGLQFLFEYFSETQRNKGNFPGRFSGRQFSNSRSEMNVSTLELGDSALYLCASSLEGDYHYEQYFGPGTRLTVT.

V usage is TRBV28 and J usage is TRBJ2-3; D uncertain. V was pared by 5 bases and J by 2 bases, with 17 bases between. Germline V lookup: CDR1 MDHEN, CDR2 SYDVKM. The CDR3 has 16 amino acids. In nucleotides, the CDR3 is TGTGCCAGCAGTCCCCTAGGGTGGGGTAACACAGATACGCAGTATTTT. This codes for CASSPLGWGNTDTQYF.

The chain couples TRBV5-6 to TRBJ2-2; 8 nucleotides match TRBD2. Looked up from germline, CDR1 is SGHDT and CDR2 is YYEEEE. The CDR3 length is 16 residues. V lost 1 base to trimming and J lost 1 base; unmatched junction nucleotides: 3. The chain's CDR3 is CASSLRAGENTGELFF. As DNA, the CDR3 is TGTGCCAGCAGCTTGCGAGCGGGGGAGAACACCGGGGAGCTGTTTTTT.

V and J are TRBV6-5 and TRBJ2-1; 12 bases match TRBD2. Trimming cost V 4 bases and J 9 bases; bases outside gene matches: 10. CDR3 length: 16 residues. CDR1 and CDR2 (germline): MNHEY, SVGAGI. The CDR3 sequence is CASSSPSGRASIEQFF. The CDR3 bases are TGTGCCAGCAGTTCTCCTAGCGGGAGGGCCTCGATTGAGCAGTTCTTC.

The chain is built from TRBV2 and TRBJ2-7; 12 bases are a match to TRBD1. The V segment lost 3 bases and the J segment 7 bases; nucleotides outside the gene matches: 13. Germline assignment: CDR1 SNHLY and CDR2 FYNNEI. The CDR3 spans 17 residues. The CDR3 sequence is CASSDNLPGQGAREQYF. The CDR3 coding sequence is TGTGCCAGCAGTGACAATCTCCCGGGACAGGGGGCGAGAGAGCAGTACTTC.

As DNA, the CDR3 is TGTGCCAGCAGCTTTAAAAGGGATAGGTACAATGAGCAGTTCTTC. Residues: CASSFKRDRYNEQFF. The chain has TRBV5-6 and TRBJ2-1; unclear D gene. The CDR3 contains 15 residues. Germline values: CDR1 SGHDT, CDR2 YYEEEE. The V end was cut by 2 bases, the J end by 4 bases, with 13 bases between.

V and J are TRBV5-1 and TRBJ2-5; 12 bases are shared with TRBD1. Germline V gene lookup returns CDR1 SGHRS and CDR2 YFSETQ. The CDR3 has 15 amino acids. V was pared by 0 bases and J by 9 bases, with 6 bases of the junction left unmatched. CDR3 amino acids: CASSLVGQGAMAQYF. The CDR3 DNA is TGCGCCAGCAGCTTGGTGGGACAGGGGGCAATGGCCCAGTACTTC. Supplemented by reference TRBV5-1 and TRBJ2-5, the full variable domain reads KAGVTQTPRYLIKTRGQQVTLSCSPISGHRSVSWYQQTPGQGLQFLFEYFSETQRNKGNFPGRFSGRQFSNSRSEMNVSTLELGDSALYLCASSLVGQGAMAQYFGPGTRLLVL.

V usage is TRBV11-2 and J usage is TRBJ2-7; D possibly corresponds to TRBD1 (6 bases). This CDR3 spans 12 amino acids. Germline V lookup: CDR1 SGHAT, CDR2 FQNNGV. Trimming stripped 3 bases from V and 9 bases from J, with 12 bases between. CDR3 residues: CASSFRQARQYF. In DNA, the CDR3 is TGTGCCAGCAGCTTCCGACAGGCTCGGCAGTACTTC.

This chain's CDR3 is CASSSRRDRGRDTQYF. Here the CDR3 DNA reads TGTGCCAGCAGTTCTCGTAGGGACAGGGGGCGGGATACGCAGTATTTT. This chain connects TRBV28 to TRBJ2-3; TRBD1 matches 12 bases. J was trimmed by 6 bases and V by 4 bases; bases with no gene match: 8. Germline loops: CDR1 MDHEN, CDR2 SYDVKM. CDR3 length: 16 residues. Full variable domain (missing parts from reference TRBV28 and TRBJ2-3): DVKVTQSSRYLVKRTGEKVFLECVQDMDHENMFWYRQDPGLGLRLIYFSYDVKMKEKGDIPEGYSVSREKKERFSLILESASTNQTSMYLCASSSRRDRGRDTQYFGPGTRLTVL.

This clone was seen only once. The V call is TRBV27, the J call TRBJ2-1; possibly TRBD2 for D (5 bases). The CDR3 totals 15 residues. The V gene lost 2 bases and the J gene lost 6 bases, with 14 bases spanning the gap. The germline gives CDR1 MNHEY, CDR2 SMNVEV (reference sequence). CDR3 nucleotides: TGTGCCAGCAGTTTAGGCCAGCAACGGGGCAATGAGCAGTTCTTC. This sequence encodes CASSLGQQRGNEQFF.

The J gene is TRBJ2-1, the V gene TRBV5-4; TRBD2 matches 9 bases. Germline CDR1 and CDR2: SGHNT and YYREEE (reference sequence). This CDR3 spans 15 amino acids. Unmatched junction bases numbered 8, after V lost 0 bases and J lost 10 bases. The CDR3 bases are TGTGCCAGCAGCTTGGTTGCGGGAGGGCCGGGCGAGCAGTTCTTC. Its translation: CASSLVAGGPGEQFF. The whole variable domain, remainder taken from reference TRBV5-4 and TRBJ2-1, is ETGVTQSPTHLIKTRGQQVTLRCSSQSGHNTVSWYQQALGQGPQFIFQYYREEENGRGNFPPRFSGLQFPNYSSELNVNALELDDSALYLCASSLVAGGPGEQFFGPGTRLTVL.

The rearrangement uses TRBV14 and TRBJ2-3; 8 positions agree with TRBD2. The V gene end was trimmed by 4 bases and the J gene end by 1 base; junction bases not matched to a gene: 4. Germline V CDR1 and CDR2: SGHDN, FVKESK. This CDR3 has 15 amino acids. CDR3 sequence: CASSRGLGGTDTQYF. The CDR3 nucleotides are TGTGCCAGCAGCCGGGGACTAGGGGGCACAGATACGCAGTATTTT.

This clone was observed a handful of times. The chain links TRBV7-6 to TRBJ2-1; D not certain. V was trimmed by 0 bases and J by 1 base, leaving 10 bases between them. This CDR3 contains 16 residues. The V gene's germline CDR1 is SGHVS and CDR2 FNYEAQ. The CDR3 DNA reads as TGTGCCAGCAGCTTAGCGTCACTTTCATCCTACAATGAGCAGTTCTTC. It translates to CASSLASLSSYNEQFF.

This clone was counted between two and nine times. The chain recombines TRBV6-6 with TRBJ1-5; 9 nucleotides match TRBD1. The trim removed 7 bases at V and 7 bases at J, leaving 11 bases unmatched. The germline V gene has CDR1 MNHNY and CDR2 SVGAGI (reference sequence). The CDR3 length is 15 residues. This CDR3 reads CASNAGTGKGQPQHF. The CDR3 DNA is TGTGCCAGCAATGCCGGGACAGGGAAAGGACAGCCCCAGCATTTT.

The CDR3 region is CAIGGLADEQYF. DNA of the CDR3: TGTGCCATTGGGGGACTAGCGGACGAGCAGTACTTC. This rearrangement joins TRBV10-3 to TRBJ2-7; 11 bases agree with TRBD2. The CDR3 totals 12 residues. After removal of 9 bases from V and 5 bases from J, the junction contained 3 bases not matched to a gene. Germline CDR1 reads ENHRY; CDR2 reads SYGVKD.

The gene calls are TRBV27 and TRBJ1-2, with D possibly TRBD1 on 6 matching bases. CDR1 and CDR2 from the germline V gene are MNHEY and SMNVEV (reference sequence). This CDR3 has 16 residues. The V gene lost 4 bases and the J gene lost 3 bases, with 18 bases spanning the gap. CDR3 protein: CASSSLGGAPDYGYTF. For the CDR3, the DNA is TGTGCCAGCAGTTCCCTTGGGGGGGCCCCTGACTATGGCTACACCTTC.

The J gene is TRBJ1-1, the V gene TRBV5-5, with TRBD1 as a possible D gene (5 bases). Germline CDR1 reads SGHKS; CDR2 reads YYEKEE (reference sequence). Trimming shortened V by 1 base and J by 4 bases, and 11 bases separated the two germline ends. This CDR3 has 14 residues. The CDR3 nucleotides are TGTGCCAGCAGCTTGCAGGGTCCGACCACTGAAGCTTTCTTT. Its translation is CASSLQGPTTEAFF.

The chain couples TRBV18 to TRBJ1-1; a possible D gene is TRBD1 (6 bases). There are 14 residues in the CDR3. Germline V lookup: CDR1 KGHSH, CDR2 LQKENI. The V end lost 1 base, the J end lost 1 base, and 7 bases lay between the germline ends. In DNA, the CDR3 is TGTGCCAGCTCACCACTGACAGGGAACACTGAAGCTTTCTTT. This gives the protein CASSPLTGNTEAFF.

V is TRBV10-1 and J is TRBJ2-1, with D possibly being TRBD2 (6 bases). This CDR3 has 15 residues. Deletions cut 0 bases from V and 0 bases from J, with 6 bases between. CDR1 WNHNN and CDR2 SYGVQD come from the germline V gene (reference sequence). The CDR3 sequence is CASSESGSSYNEQFF. For the CDR3, the DNA is TGCGCCAGCAGTGAGTCCGGGAGCTCCTACAATGAGCAGTTCTTC.

The V gene is TRBV18, the J gene TRBJ1-3, with D possibly being TRBD1 (5 bases). Per germline, CDR1 KGHSH and CDR2 LQKENI. V was clipped by 1 base and J by 2 bases, with 6 bases between them. CDR3 length equals 14 residues. This chain's CDR3 is CASSPQGTGNTIYF. CDR3 sequence (DNA): TGTGCCAGCTCACCACAGGGGACTGGAAACACCATATATTTT.

The genes are TRBV7-9 and TRBJ2-3; 15 positions agree with TRBD2. Per germline, CDR1 SEHNR and CDR2 FQNEAQ (reference sequence). Unmatched junction bases numbered 8, after V lost 5 bases and J lost 2 bases. This CDR3 region has 18 residues. This CDR3 is CASSGGLAGGVYTDTQYF. DNA for the CDR3: TGTGCCAGCAGCGGTGGACTAGCGGGAGGGGTATACACAGATACGCAGTATTTT.

The chain couples TRBV5-1 to TRBJ1-1; possibly TRBD1 for D (6 bases). CDR3 length: 14 amino acids. Trimming left V 4 bases short and J 5 bases short, with 15 bases between. From germline, CDR1 is SGHRS and CDR2 YFSETQ. The CDR3 sequence: CASSLGQGWTEAFF. In DNA form, the CDR3 reads TGCGCCAGCAGCCTCGGGCAGGGGTGGACTGAAGCTTTCTTT.

The rearrangement uses TRBV5-1 and TRBJ2-7, with TRBD2 matching 12 bases. In germline, CDR1 is SGHRS, CDR2 YFSETQ. V trimming: 1 base; J trimming: 0 bases; junction bases outside the gene matches: 5. The CDR3 has 17 amino acids. CDR3 sequence: CASSLSSGRGSSYEQYF. CDR3 DNA sequence: TGCGCCAGCAGCTTGTCTAGCGGGAGGGGGAGCTCCTACGAGCAGTACTTC.

The chain recombines TRBV6-1 with TRBJ2-7, with no clear D. Germline V lookup: CDR1 MNHNS, CDR2 SASEGT. Between the trimmed V and J ends, which lost 2 bases and 2 bases, there was a span of 13 bases. The CDR3 is made up of 15 amino acids. The CDR3: CASSEWAGEPYEQYF. The CDR3 DNA is TGTGCCAGCAGTGAATGGGCAGGCGAACCCTACGAGCAGTACTTC.

The CDR3 region has the DNA TGTGCCAGCAGTGAAGCGCTAGCGGGAGTAACCGGGGAGCTGTTTTTT. This sequence encodes CASSEALAGVTGELFF. The genes are TRBV2 and TRBJ2-2; 10 bases are a match to TRBD2. The germline V gene has CDR1 SNHLY and CDR2 FYNNEI. Trimming took 0 bases from V and 5 from J; bases not matched to a gene: 3. CDR3 length equals 16 residues.

V is TRBV19 and J is TRBJ2-3, with D unresolved. Germline CDR1 and CDR2: LNHDA and SQIVND (reference sequence). With 5 bases removed from V and 3 bases from J, the gap between germline ends came to 9 bases. CDR3 size: 13 residues. The CDR3 nucleotides are TGTGCCAGTAGTGTTGAGAGAACAGATACGCAGTATTTT. Protein product: CASSVERTDTQYF.

The chain carries TRBV19 and TRBJ2-5; possibly TRBD1 for D (5 bases). This CDR3 is 13 amino acids long. Germline assignment: CDR1 LNHDA and CDR2 SQIVND (reference sequence). V lost 3 bases and J 4 bases, leaving 9 bases between the germline ends. CDR3 DNA sequence: TGTGCCAGTAGTATGGACATATCAGAGACCCAGTACTTC. Translated, it gives CASSMDISETQYF.

As for this clone: The germline gene is not matched at one end of the junction; a read error may be the cause. The CDR3, as DNA: TGTGCTAGCAGCCGAGGGGCAGGGGACCAAGAGACCCAGTACTTC. Translation gives CASSRGAGDQETQYF. The gene calls are TRBV7-7 and TRBJ2-5, with D perhaps TRBD1 (6 bases). The germline V gene encodes CDR1 SSHAT and CDR2 FNYEAQ (reference sequence). The CDR3 is 15 residues long.

The chain has TRBV7-2 and TRBJ2-7; D possibly corresponds to TRBD1 (6 bases). The CDR3 sequence is 14 residues long. V was pared by 3 bases and J by 1 base, with 10 bases between. Germline values: CDR1 SGHTA, CDR2 FQGNSA. In DNA form, the CDR3 reads TGTGCCAGCAGCTTTGACAGGTATTCCTACGAGCAGTACTTC. This codes for CASSFDRYSYEQYF.